The 18 T cell receptor beta chains below come from one sample, sequenced in a study of cytomegalovirus exposure and HLA in healthy donors. A multiplex PCR was run with 60 Vbeta primers and 13 Jbeta primers. Generated by immunoSEQ multiplex PCR, the TCRdb table keeps only in-frame clones and is missing some. The sample has 85,000 to 110,000 clones, around 76% seen once. The material sequenced was PBMCs. These receptors were collected from a woman between 18 and 29 years old in good health and CMV-seropositive.

This clone showed up just once. The CDR3 reads CAISVRDTRGLDTDTQYF. Written as DNA, the CDR3 is TGTGCCATCAGTGTCCGGGACACGAGAGGACTGGACACAGATACGCAGTATTTT. The chain combines TRBV10-3 with TRBJ2-3, with D possibly being TRBD1 (6 bases). The V and J ends lost 4 bases and 2 bases respectively, with 22 bases between them. Germline V gene sequence: CDR1 ENHRY, CDR2 SYGVKD. CDR3 length: 18 residues.

The chain combines TRBV9 with TRBJ2-6, with D tentatively TRBD2 (6 bases). The CDR3 contains 20 residues. V was pared by 0 bases and J by 2 bases, with 21 bases between. CDR1 and CDR2 (germline): SGDLS, YYNGEE. This CDR3 is CASSVDAGRLPLTGANVLTF. DNA for the CDR3: TGTGCCAGCAGCGTAGACGCAGGGAGGCTTCCTTTAACTGGGGCCAACGTCCTGACTTTC.

This chain links TRBV10-3 with TRBJ2-5; 11 nucleotides agree with TRBD2. Germline values: CDR1 ENHRY, CDR2 SYGVKD. J lost 1 base, V lost 0 bases, and 4 bases had no gene match. The CDR3 runs 17 residues. For the CDR3, the DNA is TGTGCCATCAGTGAGTCGTCCGGGACTAGCGGCCAAGAGACCCAGTACTTC. Translating it yields CAISESSGTSGQETQYF.

The chain couples TRBV27 to TRBJ2-4, with D possibly matching TRBD1 (6 bases). The CDR3 length is 18 residues. Germline values: CDR1 MNHEY, CDR2 SMNVEV (reference sequence). Trimming stripped 0 bases from V and 9 bases from J, with 24 bases between. CDR3 DNA: TGTGCCAGCAGTTTATCTTTAACGGCAGGGGTAAGGGGTCGCATTCAGTACTTC. It is translated as CASSLSLTAGVRGRIQYF.

The rearrangement uses TRBV2 and TRBJ2-7; a possible D gene is TRBD2 (5 bases). Looked up from germline, CDR1 is SNHLY and CDR2 is FYNNEI. Trimming removed 4 bases from V and 2 bases from J, with 12 bases in between. This CDR3 spans 14 amino acids. The chain's CDR3 is CASSVEGLAYEQYF. The CDR3 nucleotides are TGTGCCAGCAGTGTCGAGGGATTGGCCTACGAGCAGTACTTC.

The chain couples TRBV15 to TRBJ1-1; 7 bases are a match to TRBD1. This CDR3 contains 15 residues. The ends lost 6 bases at V and 5 bases at J; junction bases unmatched: 12. Germline loops: CDR1 LNHNV, CDR2 YYDKDF (reference sequence). CDR3 sequence: CATSFELRGETEAFF. The CDR3 coding sequence is TGTGCCACCAGTTTCGAACTCAGGGGGGAGACTGAAGCTTTCTTT.

This clone has just a few counts. The chain uses TRBV5-6 and TRBJ2-1, with 12 bases matching TRBD2. This CDR3 is 18 amino acids long. Germline V gene data show CDR1 as SGHDT and CDR2 as YYEEEE. Germline trimming cut 0 bases from V and 7 bases from J; bases unmatched to any gene: 11. This CDR3 is CASSLGPTSGGPNNEQFF. For the CDR3, the DNA is TGTGCCAGCAGCTTGGGCCCAACTAGCGGGGGGCCCAATAATGAGCAGTTCTTC. The full variable domain, rest sourced from reference TRBV5-6 and TRBJ2-1, is DAGVTQSPTHLIKTRGQQVTLRCSPKSGHDTVSWYQQALGQGPQFIFQYYEEEERQRGNFPDRFSGHQFPNYSSELNVNALLLGDSALYLCASSLGPTSGGPNNEQFFGPGTRLTVL.

The rearrangement uses TRBV7-9 and TRBJ1-1; 7 positions match TRBD1. The CDR3 runs 15 residues. V trimming: 5 bases; J trimming: 0 bases; junction bases outside the gene matches: 6. The germline V gene has CDR1 SEHNR and CDR2 FQNEAQ (reference sequence). The CDR3 DNA reads as TGTGCCAGCAGCGCACTACAGGGGATGAACACTGAAGCTTTCTTT. Protein sequence: CASSALQGMNTEAFF. The full variable domain, its missing parts supplied by reference TRBV7-9 and TRBJ1-1, is DTGVSQNPRHKITKRGQNVTFRCDPISEHNRLYWYRQTLGQGPEFLTYFQNEAQLEKSRLLSDRFSAERPKGSFSTLEIQRTEQGDSAMYLCASSALQGMNTEAFFGQGTRLTVV.

V is TRBV9 and J is TRBJ2-5, with unresolved D. V was pared by 0 bases and J by 5 bases, with 11 bases between. This CDR3 is built from 14 residues. The germline V gene encodes CDR1 SGDLS and CDR2 YYNGEE. In DNA form, the CDR3 reads TGTGCCAGCAGCGTAGGCTCGCTTCGGGAGACCCAGTACTTC. Amino acids: CASSVGSLRETQYF.

The chain couples TRBV25-1 to TRBJ2-1; a weak D match, TRBD1 (6 bases). The CDR3 contains 13 residues. In germline, CDR1 is MGHDK, CDR2 SYGVNS. V dropped 4 bases and J dropped 4 bases, with 8 bases sitting between them. The CDR3 protein is CASSGQGYNEQFF. The CDR3 DNA sequence: TGTGCCAGCAGTGGGCAGGGGTACAATGAGCAGTTCTTC.

The V and J genes are TRBV4-1 and TRBJ2-5; no clear D gene. Trimming shortened V by 3 bases and J by 3 bases, and 5 bases separated the two germline ends. The germline CDR1 and CDR2 sequences are MGHRA and YSYEKL. This CDR3 contains 12 residues. DNA of the CDR3: TGCGCCAGCAGCCACCCGGAAGAGACCCAGTACTTC. It codes for CASSHPEETQYF.

This chain joins TRBV9 and TRBJ1-1; 7 nucleotides align to TRBD1. V lost 2 bases and J lost 3; bases outside the gene matches: 4. Germline-derived CDR1 and CDR2 are SGDLS and YYNGEE. The CDR3 extends over 14 amino acids. Here the CDR3 DNA reads TGTGCCAGCAGCGTGAACACAGGGGACACTGAAGCTTTCTTT. It is translated as CASSVNTGDTEAFF.

This clone was detected only once. The genes are TRBV5-1 and TRBJ2-5, with D possibly being TRBD2 (6 bases). Germline V gene lookup returns CDR1 SGHRS and CDR2 YFSETQ. This CDR3 spans 14 amino acids. Trimming removed 6 bases from V and 2 bases from J, with 14 bases in between. The CDR3 bases are TGCGCCAGCACCCGTGGGGACTTTCAAGAGACCCAGTACTTC. Its translation is CASTRGDFQETQYF.

Concerning this clone: Different DNA sequences within this sample yield the same CDR3. The chain has TRBV7-6 and TRBJ2-7; 11 bases match TRBD1. The germline CDR1 and CDR2 sequences are SGHVS and FNYEAQ. J lost 2 bases, V lost 5 bases, and 5 bases had no gene match. The CDR3 consists of 15 residues. CDR3 bases: TGTGCCAGCAGCCCACGGGGACAGGGGGCCTACGAGCAGTACTTC. Protein sequence: CASSPRGQGAYEQYF.

This clone turned up a few times. The chain combines TRBV2 with TRBJ2-3; 11 bases fit TRBD2. This CDR3 spans 15 amino acids. CDR1 is SNHLY and CDR2 is FYNNEI in the germline V gene. Trimming cost V 6 bases and J 6 bases; bases outside gene matches: 8. This chain's CDR3 is CASRTTSGALDTQYF. In DNA, the CDR3 is TGTGCCAGCAGGACGACTAGCGGGGCTCTGGATACGCAGTATTTT.

The chain is built from TRBV30 and TRBJ2-7; the match to TRBD2 covers 8 bases. This CDR3 region has 13 residues. With 1 base clipped from V and 5 bases from J, the junction kept 4 bases outside the gene matches. Germline V gives CDR1 GTSNPN, CDR2 SVGIG (reference sequence). In DNA form, the CDR3 reads TGTGCCTGGAGTGCGGGACTAGTACACGAGCAGTACTTC. Translating it yields CAWSAGLVHEQYF.

The rearrangement joins TRBV6-1 to TRBJ2-4; possibly TRBD1 for D (5 bases). The germline V and J ends were trimmed by 7 bases and 0 bases, with 13 bases remaining between them. The CDR3 runs 15 residues. Germline V lookup: CDR1 MNHNS, CDR2 SASEGT. CDR3 in amino acids: CASTTWGLAKNIQYF. The CDR3 DNA is TGTGCCAGCACGACCTGGGGCCTAGCCAAAAACATTCAGTACTTC.

The chain employs TRBV28 and TRBJ1-5; 8 nucleotides line up with TRBD1. The ends lost 5 bases at V and 4 bases at J; junction bases unmatched: 7. Germline CDR1 MDHEN, CDR2 SYDVKM. This CDR3 is 15 amino acids long. The CDR3, as DNA: TGTGCCAGCAGTCCGGGGACAGGATTAAATCAGCCCCAGCATTTT. This encodes CASSPGTGLNQPQHF.